This TCR beta chain is from a study of T cell repertoires in cytomegalovirus infection. Study-level findings and limits: There were HLA-C-restricted CMV-specific TCR beta clonotypes dominating the ex vivo response. Summed frequency of public TCR beta families distinguished CMV carriers with the relevant HLA.

Germline CDR1 reads DFQATT; CDR2 reads SNEGSKA (reference sequence). The junction had 6 bases not matched to a gene; V was cut back by 4 bases and J by 3 bases. The CDR3 has 14 residues. TCRdb itself ran the reads through MiXCR, one entry per CDR3 protein. The data show 200,000 to 300,000 distinct CDR3 sequences, roughly 15% seen once. As regards this clonotype: Its matching antigen is unknown.

This sequence joins TRBV20-1 and TRBJ1-5; 7 nucleotides agree with TRBD1. This TCR was recovered from a human donor in good health (CMV status not recorded). Some clones in this sample may be carry-over from other donors' samples. Sample: PBMCs. The CDR3 here is CSAKDRTTNQPQHF. The CDR3 DNA sequence: TGCAGTGCTAAGGACAGGACCACCAATCAGCCCCAGCATTTT.